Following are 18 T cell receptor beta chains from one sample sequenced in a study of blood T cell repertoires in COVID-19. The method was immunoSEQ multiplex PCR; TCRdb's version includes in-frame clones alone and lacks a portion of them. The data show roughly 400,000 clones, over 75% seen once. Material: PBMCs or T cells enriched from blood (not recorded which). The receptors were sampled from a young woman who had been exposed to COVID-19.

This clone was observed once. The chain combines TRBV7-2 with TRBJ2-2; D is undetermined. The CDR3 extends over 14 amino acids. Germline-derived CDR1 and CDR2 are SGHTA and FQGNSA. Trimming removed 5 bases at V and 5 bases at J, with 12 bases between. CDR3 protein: CASSATSVTGELFF. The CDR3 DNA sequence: TGTGCCAGCAGCGCAACGTCAGTGACCGGGGAGCTGTTTTTT.

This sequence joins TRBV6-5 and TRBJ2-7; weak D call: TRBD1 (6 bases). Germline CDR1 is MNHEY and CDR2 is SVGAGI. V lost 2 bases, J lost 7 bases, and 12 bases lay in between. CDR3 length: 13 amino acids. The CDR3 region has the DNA TGTGCCAGCAGTTACGCCTTTACAGGGGAGCAGTACTTC. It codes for CASSYAFTGEQYF.

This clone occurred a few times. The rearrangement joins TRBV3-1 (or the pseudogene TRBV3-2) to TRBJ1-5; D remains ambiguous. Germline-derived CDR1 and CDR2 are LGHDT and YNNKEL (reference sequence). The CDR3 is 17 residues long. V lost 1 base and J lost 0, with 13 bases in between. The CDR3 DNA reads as TGTGCCAGCAGCCAAGCTCCTCGCAGTGATAGCAATCAGCCCCAGCATTTT. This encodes CASSQAPRSDSNQPQHF.

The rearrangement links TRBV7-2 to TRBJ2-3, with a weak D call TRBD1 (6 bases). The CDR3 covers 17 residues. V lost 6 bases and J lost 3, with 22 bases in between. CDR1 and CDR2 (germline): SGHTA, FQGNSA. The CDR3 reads CASSLRLGALRTDTQYF. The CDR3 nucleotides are TGTGCCAGCAGTCTTAGACTGGGGGCGCTACGAACAGATACGCAGTATTTT. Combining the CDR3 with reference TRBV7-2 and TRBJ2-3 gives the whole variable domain GAGVSQSPSNKVTEKGKDVELRCDPISGHTALYWYRQSLGQGLEFLIYFQGNSAPDKSGLPSDRFSAERTGGSVSTLTIQRTQQEDSAVYLCASSLRLGALRTDTQYFGPGTRLTVL.

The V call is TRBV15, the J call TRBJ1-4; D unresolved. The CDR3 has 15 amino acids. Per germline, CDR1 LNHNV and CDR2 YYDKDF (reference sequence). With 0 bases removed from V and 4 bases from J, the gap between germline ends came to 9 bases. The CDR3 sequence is CATSRDRGVNEKLFF. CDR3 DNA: TGTGCCACCAGCAGAGATCGCGGAGTTAATGAAAAACTGTTTTTT. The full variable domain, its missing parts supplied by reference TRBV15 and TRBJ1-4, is DAMVIQNPRYQVTQFGKPVTLSCSQTLNHNVMYWYQQKSSQAPKLLFHYYDKDFNNEADTPDNFQSRRPNTSFCFLDIRSPGLGDTAMYLCATSRDRGVNEKLFFGSGTQLSVL.

In nucleotides, the CDR3 is TGTGCCAGCACCTGGGGGGGCGGGGGTACCTACGAGCAGTACTTC. This translates into CASTWGGGGTYEQYF. The chain links TRBV27 to TRBJ2-7; D may be TRBD2 (7 bases). Germline V CDR1 and CDR2: MNHEY, SMNVEV (reference sequence). V gave up 7 bases and J gave up 2 bases, with 18 bases separating them. This CDR3 region has 15 residues.

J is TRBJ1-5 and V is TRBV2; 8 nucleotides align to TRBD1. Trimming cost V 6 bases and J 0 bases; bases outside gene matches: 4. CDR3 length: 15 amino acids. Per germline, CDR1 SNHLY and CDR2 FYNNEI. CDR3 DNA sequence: TGTGCCAGCAGCGGACAGGGCGCTAGCAATCAGCCCCAGCATTTT. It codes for CASSGQGASNQPQHF.

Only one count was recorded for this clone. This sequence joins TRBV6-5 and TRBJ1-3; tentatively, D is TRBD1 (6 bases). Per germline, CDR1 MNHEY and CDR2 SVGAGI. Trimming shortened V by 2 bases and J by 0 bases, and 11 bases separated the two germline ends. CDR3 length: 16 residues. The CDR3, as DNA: TGTGCCAGCAGTTACGCCCAGGGGAACTCTGGAAACACCATATATTTT. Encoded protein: CASSYAQGNSGNTIYF.

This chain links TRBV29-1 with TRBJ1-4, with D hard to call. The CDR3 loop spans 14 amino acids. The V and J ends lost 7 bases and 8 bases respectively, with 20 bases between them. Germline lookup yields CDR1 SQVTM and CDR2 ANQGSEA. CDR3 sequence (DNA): TGCAGCGCCGCAACCTCTGCTATCGGGGAAAAACTGTTTTTT. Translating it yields CSAATSAIGEKLFF.

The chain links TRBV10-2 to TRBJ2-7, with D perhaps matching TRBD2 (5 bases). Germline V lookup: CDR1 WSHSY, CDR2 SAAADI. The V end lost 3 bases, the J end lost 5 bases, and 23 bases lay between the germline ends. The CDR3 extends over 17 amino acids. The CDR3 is CASSDSLRGSRRNEQYF. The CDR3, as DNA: TGCGCCAGCAGTGACTCCCTACGTGGGAGTCGGAGGAACGAGCAGTACTTC.

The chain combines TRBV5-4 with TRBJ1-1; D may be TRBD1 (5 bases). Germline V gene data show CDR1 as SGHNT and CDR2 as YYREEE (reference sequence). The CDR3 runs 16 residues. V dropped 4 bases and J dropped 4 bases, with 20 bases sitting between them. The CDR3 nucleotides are TGTGCCAGCAGCCCCCTGTCGGGGCCGGGGGGCACTGAAGCTTTCTTT. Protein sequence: CASSPLSGPGGTEAFF.

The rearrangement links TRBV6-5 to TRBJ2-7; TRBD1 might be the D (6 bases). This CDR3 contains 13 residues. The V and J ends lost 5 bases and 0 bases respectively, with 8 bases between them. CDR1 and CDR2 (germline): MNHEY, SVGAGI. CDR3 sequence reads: CASSRTASYEQYF. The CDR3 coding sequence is TGTGCCAGCAGTAGGACAGCCTCCTACGAGCAGTACTTC.

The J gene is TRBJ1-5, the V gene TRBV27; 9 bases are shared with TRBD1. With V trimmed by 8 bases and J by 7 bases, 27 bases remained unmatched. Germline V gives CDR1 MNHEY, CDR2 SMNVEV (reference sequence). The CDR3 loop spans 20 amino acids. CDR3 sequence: CASRVPSPGTKQGAGQPQHF. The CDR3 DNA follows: TGTGCCAGCCGAGTCCCCAGTCCAGGAACAAAACAGGGGGCCGGACAGCCCCAGCATTTT.

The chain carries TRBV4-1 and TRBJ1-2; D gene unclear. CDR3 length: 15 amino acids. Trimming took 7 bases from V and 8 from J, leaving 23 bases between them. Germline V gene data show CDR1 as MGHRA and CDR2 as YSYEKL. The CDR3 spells CASNFGKDTDSGYTF. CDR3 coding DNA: TGCGCCAGCAATTTCGGGAAAGACACGGACTCGGGCTACACCTTC.

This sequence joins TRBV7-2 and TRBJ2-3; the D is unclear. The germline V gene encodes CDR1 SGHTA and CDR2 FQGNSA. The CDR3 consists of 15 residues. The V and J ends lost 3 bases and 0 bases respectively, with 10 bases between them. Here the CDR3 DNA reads TGTGCCAGCAGCTTGGCAAAGACTAGCACAGATACGCAGTATTTT. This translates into CASSLAKTSTDTQYF.

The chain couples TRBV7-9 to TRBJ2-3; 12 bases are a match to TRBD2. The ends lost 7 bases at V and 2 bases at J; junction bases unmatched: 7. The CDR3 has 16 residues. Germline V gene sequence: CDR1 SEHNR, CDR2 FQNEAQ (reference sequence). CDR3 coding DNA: TGTGCCAGCACCAGCGGACTAGCGGGGCTCACAGATACGCAGTATTTT. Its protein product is CASTSGLAGLTDTQYF.

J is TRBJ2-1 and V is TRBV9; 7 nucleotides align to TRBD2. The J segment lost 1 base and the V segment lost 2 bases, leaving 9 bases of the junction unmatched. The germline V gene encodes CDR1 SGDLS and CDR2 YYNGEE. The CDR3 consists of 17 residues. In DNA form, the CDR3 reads TGTGCCAGCAGCGTCACGCTCCGGGGGGAATCCTACAATGAGCAGTTCTTC. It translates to CASSVTLRGESYNEQFF.

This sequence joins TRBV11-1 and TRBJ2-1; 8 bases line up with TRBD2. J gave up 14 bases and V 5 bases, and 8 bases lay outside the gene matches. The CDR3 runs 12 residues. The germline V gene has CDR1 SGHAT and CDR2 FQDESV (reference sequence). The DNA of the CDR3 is TGTGCCAGCAGCCCCCCGGGGGGGCCAAAGTTCTTC. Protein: CASSPPGGPKFF.